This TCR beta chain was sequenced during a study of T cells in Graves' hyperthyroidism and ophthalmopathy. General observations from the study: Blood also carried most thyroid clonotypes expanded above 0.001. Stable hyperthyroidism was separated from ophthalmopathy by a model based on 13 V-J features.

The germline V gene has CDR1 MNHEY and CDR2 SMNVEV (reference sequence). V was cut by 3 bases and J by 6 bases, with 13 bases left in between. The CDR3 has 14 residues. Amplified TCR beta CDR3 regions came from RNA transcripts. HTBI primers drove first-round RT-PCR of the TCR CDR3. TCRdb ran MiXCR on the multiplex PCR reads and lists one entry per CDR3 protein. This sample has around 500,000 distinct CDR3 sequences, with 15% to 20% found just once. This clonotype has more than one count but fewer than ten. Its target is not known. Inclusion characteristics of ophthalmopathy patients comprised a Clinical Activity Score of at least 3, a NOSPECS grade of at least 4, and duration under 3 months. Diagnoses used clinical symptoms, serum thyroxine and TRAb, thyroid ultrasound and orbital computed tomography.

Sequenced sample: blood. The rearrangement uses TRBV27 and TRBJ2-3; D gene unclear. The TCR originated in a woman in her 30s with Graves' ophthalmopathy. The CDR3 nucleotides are TGTGCCAGCAGTTTGGCACAGCCCCGGGATACGCAGTATTTT. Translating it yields CASSLAQPRDTQYF.